A single TCR beta chain is shown here with its context. The data derive from a study of blood T cells in healthy people across ages. A second about 7 to 12 cycle PCR used barcoded and J-beta primers. Via MiXCR, TCRdb re-called the 5' RACE reads, giving one row per CDR3 protein. Of about a million distinct CDR3 sequences in the sample, roughly 50% are singletons; the top ten hold over 20%. This receptor was taken from a woman aged 55-69 years in good health. Sequenced sample: blood.

The CDR3 here is CASRNGAGHNNEQFF. CDR3 DNA: TGTGCCAGCAGAAACGGGGCAGGGCATAACAATGAGCAGTTCTTC. The chain uses TRBV6-6 and TRBJ2-1; D is perhaps TRBD1 or TRBD2 (5 bases each). The germline CDR1 and CDR2 sequences are MNHNY and SVGAGI (reference sequence). Between the trimmed V and J ends, which lost 6 bases and 5 bases, there was a span of 17 bases. CDR3 length: 15 amino acids.